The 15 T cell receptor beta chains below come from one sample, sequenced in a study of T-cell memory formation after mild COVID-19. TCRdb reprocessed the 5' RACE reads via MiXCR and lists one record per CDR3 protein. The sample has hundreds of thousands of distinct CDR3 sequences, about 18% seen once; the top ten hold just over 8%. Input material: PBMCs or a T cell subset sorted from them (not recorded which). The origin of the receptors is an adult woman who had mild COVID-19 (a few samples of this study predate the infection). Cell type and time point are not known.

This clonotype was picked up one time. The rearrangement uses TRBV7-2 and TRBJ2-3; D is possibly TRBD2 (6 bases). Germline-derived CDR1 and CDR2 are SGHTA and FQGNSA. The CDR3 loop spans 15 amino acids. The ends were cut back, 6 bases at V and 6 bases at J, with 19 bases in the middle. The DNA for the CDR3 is TGTGCCAGCAGGGGTTTTTCGTATCTAGCGGATACGCAGTATTTT. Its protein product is CASRGFSYLADTQYF.

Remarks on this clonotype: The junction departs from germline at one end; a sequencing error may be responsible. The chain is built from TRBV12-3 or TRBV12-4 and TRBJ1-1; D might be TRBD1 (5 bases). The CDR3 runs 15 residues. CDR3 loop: CASSLRQKMNTEALF. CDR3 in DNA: TGTGCCAGCAGTCTGCGACAGAAGATGAACACTGAAGCTTTATTT.

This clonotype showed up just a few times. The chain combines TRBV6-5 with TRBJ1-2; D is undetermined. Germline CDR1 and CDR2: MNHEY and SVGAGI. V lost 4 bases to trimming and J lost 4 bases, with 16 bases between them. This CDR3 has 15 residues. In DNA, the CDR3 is TGTGCCAGCAGTTCCGTTTCTACTCCATTCTATGGCTACACCTTC. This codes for CASSSVSTPFYGYTF.

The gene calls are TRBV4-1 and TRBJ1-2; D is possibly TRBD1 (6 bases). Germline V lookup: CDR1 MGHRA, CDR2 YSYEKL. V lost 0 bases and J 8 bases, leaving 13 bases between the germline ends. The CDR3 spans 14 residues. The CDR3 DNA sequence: TGCGCCAGCAGCCAAGATAGGAATGGGGGCGGCTACACCTTC. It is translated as CASSQDRNGGGYTF.

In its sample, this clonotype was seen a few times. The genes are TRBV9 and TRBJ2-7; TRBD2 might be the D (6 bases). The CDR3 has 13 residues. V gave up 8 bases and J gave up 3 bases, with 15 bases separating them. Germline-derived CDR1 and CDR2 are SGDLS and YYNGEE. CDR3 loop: CASNSRGDYEQYF. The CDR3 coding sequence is TGTGCCAGTAATTCTCGCGGGGACTACGAGCAGTACTTC. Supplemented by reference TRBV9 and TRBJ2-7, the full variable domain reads DSGVTQTPKHLITATGQRVTLRCSPRSGDLSVYWYQQSLDQGLQFLIQYYNGEERAKGNILERFSAQQFPDLHSELNLSSLELGDSALYFCASNSRGDYEQYFGPGTRLTVT.

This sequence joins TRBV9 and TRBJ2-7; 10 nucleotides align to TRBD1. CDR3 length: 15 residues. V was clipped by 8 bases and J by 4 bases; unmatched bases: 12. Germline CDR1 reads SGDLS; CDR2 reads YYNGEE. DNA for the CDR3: TGTGCCAGTTCTACGGGGACAGGGGACTCATACGAGCAGTACTTC. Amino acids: CASSTGTGDSYEQYF.

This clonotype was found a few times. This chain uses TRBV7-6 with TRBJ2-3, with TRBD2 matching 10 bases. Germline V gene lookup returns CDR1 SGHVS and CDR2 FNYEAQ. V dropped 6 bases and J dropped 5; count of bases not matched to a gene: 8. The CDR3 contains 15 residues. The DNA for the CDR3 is TGTGCCAGCAGTCCTTCCGGGACTAGCGTAGATACGCAGTATTTT. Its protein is CASSPSGTSVDTQYF.

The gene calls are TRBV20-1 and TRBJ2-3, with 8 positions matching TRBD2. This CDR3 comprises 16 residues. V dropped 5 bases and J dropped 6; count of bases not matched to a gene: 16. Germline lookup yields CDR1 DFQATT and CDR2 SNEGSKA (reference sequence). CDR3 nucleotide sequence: TGCAGTGCTGAGATCAAAAACGGGAGGGCCATCGATACGCAGTATTTT. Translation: CSAEIKNGRAIDTQYF.

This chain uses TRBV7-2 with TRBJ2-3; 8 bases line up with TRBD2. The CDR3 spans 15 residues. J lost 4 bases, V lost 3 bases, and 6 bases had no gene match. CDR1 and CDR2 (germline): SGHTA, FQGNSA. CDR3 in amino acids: CASSFRGGRADTQYF. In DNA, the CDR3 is TGTGCCAGCAGCTTCCGCGGGGGGCGAGCAGATACGCAGTATTTT. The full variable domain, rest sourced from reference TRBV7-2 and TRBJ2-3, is GAGVSQSPSNKVTEKGKDVELRCDPISGHTALYWYRQSLGQGLEFLIYFQGNSAPDKSGLPSDRFSAERTGGSVSTLTIQRTQQEDSAVYLCASSFRGGRADTQYFGPGTRLTVL.

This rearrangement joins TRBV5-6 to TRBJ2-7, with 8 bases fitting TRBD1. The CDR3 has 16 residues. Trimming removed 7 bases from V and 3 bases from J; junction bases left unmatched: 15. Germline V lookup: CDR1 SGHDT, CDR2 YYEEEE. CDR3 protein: CASGLSGMTGDYEQYF. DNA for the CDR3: TGTGCCAGCGGACTGTCCGGGATGACAGGGGACTACGAGCAGTACTTC. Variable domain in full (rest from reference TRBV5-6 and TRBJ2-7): DAGVTQSPTHLIKTRGQQVTLRCSPKSGHDTVSWYQQALGQGPQFIFQYYEEEERQRGNFPDRFSGHQFPNYSSELNVNALLLGDSALYLCASGLSGMTGDYEQYFGPGTRLTVT.

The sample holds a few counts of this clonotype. The CDR3 sequence: CASSLNDKRGQYF. In DNA, the CDR3 is TGTGCCAGCAGCCTGAATGACAAGAGGGGACAGTACTTC. The chain joins TRBV5-6 to TRBJ2-5; D may be TRBD1 or TRBD2 (5 bases each). Trimming removed 4 bases from V and 11 bases from J, with 18 bases in between. The CDR3 extends over 13 amino acids. Germline-derived CDR1 and CDR2 are SGHDT and YYEEEE. Combining the CDR3 with reference TRBV5-6 and TRBJ2-5 gives the whole variable domain DAGVTQSPTHLIKTRGQQVTLRCSPKSGHDTVSWYQQALGQGPQFIFQYYEEEERQRGNFPDRFSGHQFPNYSSELNVNALLLGDSALYLCASSLNDKRGQYFGPGTRLLVL.

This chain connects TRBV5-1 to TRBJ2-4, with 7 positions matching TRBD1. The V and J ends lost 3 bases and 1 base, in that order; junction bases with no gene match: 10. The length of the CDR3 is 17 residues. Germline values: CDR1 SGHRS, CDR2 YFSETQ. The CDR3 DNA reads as TGCGCCAGCAGCTACGGACAGGTTGACTGGGCCAAAAACATTCAGTACTTC. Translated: CASSYGQVDWAKNIQYF.

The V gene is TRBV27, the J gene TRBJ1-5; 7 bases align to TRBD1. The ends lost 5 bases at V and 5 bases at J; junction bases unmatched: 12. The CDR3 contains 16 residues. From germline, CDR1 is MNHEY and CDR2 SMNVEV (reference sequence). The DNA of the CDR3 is TGTGCCAGCAGTGATACAGGGGCCGACTTATATCAGCCCCAGCATTTT. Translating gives CASSDTGADLYQPQHF.

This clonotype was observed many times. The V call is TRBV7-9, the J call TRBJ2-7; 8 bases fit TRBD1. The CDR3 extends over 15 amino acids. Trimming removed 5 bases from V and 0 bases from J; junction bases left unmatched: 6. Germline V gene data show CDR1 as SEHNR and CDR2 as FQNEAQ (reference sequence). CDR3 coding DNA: TGTGCCAGCAGCAAAAGGACAGGGAACTCCTACGAGCAGTACTTC. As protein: CASSKRTGNSYEQYF.

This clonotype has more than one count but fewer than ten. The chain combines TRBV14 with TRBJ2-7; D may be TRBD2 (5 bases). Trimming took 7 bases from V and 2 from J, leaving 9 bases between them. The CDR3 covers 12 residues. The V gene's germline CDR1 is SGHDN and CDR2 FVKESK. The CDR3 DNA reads TGTGCCAGCAAGGAGGTTACCTACGAGCAGTACTTC. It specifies CASKEVTYEQYF.